This T cell receptor beta chain was documented in a study of vaccination and CD4 T cells after COVID-19. Study overall: Six male and four female convalescents took part, two of them Hispanic.

Remarks on this clonotype: No antigen is known for it.

With the Oncomine TCR Beta short-read assay, DNA from cultured CD4+ T cells was sequenced. Genomic DNA was drawn out of CD4+ T cells grown in culture. MiXCR, run by TCRdb on the PCR reads, gives a single entry per CDR3 protein. Among roughly 14,000 distinct CDR3 sequences listed, roughly 53% were seen once. As for treatment: roughly 11-day PBMC culture with coronavirus spike peptide pools or control peptides (ViraFEST assay). The CDR3 sequence is 16 residues long. Trimming cost V 0 bases and J 5 bases; bases outside gene matches: 4. Germline CDR1 and CDR2: LGHNA and YSLEER. The V and J genes are TRBV4-3 and TRBJ2-2; the match to TRBD1 covers 9 bases. This receptor was taken from a human donor who had recovered from COVID-19. The starting material was CD4+ T cells from blood, cultured in vitro, obtained before SARS-CoV-2 vaccination. DNA for the CDR3: TGCGCCAGCAGCCAAGATTTGGGACAGGGAACCGGGGAGCTGTTTTTT. Its protein product is CASSQDLGQGTGELFF.